This T cell receptor beta chain was recovered during a study of blood T cell repertoires in COVID-19. Study details: Specimens from acute and convalescent COVID-19 originated in the United States, Italy and Spain.

Authors' analysis steps: Researchers report that nucleated cell counts were estimated from reference gene primer amplification. Assay used: immunoSEQ multiplex PCR; TCRdb lists only in-frame clones, some missing. Clonal size and the V and J genes are those of that table, whereas D and trimming came from the DNA. The sample has some 180,000 clones; around 90% are singletons. There are a few counts of this clone. CDR3 length: 15 amino acids. V trimming: 3 bases; J trimming: 3 bases; junction bases outside the gene matches: 3. Germline CDR1 reads MNHEY; CDR2 reads SMNVEV (reference sequence). The sequence was collected from a man aged 40-49 years with acute or convalescent COVID-19. The material sequenced was peripheral blood. The V gene is TRBV27, the J gene TRBJ1-5; 9 bases agree with TRBD1. The DNA for the CDR3 is TGTGCCAGCAGTTTGGGACAGGGACCCAATCAGCCCCAGCATTTT. Encoded protein: CASSLGQGPNQPQHF.